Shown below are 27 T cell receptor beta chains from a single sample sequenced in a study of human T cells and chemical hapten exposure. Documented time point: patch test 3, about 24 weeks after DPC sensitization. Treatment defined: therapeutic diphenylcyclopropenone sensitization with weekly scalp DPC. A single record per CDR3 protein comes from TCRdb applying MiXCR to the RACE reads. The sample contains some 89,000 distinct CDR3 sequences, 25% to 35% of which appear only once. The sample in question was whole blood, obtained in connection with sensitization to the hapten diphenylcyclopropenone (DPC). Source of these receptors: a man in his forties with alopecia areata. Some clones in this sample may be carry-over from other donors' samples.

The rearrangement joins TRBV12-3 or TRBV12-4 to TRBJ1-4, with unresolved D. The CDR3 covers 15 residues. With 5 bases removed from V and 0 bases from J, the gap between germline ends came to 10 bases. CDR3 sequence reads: CASSPHKATNEKLFF. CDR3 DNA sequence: TGTGCCAGCAGTCCCCACAAAGCAACTAATGAAAAACTGTTTTTT.

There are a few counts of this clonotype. The CDR3 DNA follows: TGTGCCAGCAGTTTCCCCCGCCGCGCTGGGGCCAACGTCCTGACTTTC. Amino acid sequence: CASSFPRRAGANVLTF. The rearrangement uses TRBV12-3 or TRBV12-4 and TRBJ2-6, with D unresolved. Deletions cut 3 bases from V and 2 bases from J, with 11 bases between. The CDR3 sequence is 16 residues long.

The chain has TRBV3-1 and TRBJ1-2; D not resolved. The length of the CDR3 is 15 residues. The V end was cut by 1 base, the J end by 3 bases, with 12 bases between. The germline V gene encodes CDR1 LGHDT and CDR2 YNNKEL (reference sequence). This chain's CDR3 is CASSQVGRSYYGYTF. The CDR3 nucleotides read TGTGCCAGCAGCCAAGTAGGCAGGAGCTACTATGGCTACACCTTC.

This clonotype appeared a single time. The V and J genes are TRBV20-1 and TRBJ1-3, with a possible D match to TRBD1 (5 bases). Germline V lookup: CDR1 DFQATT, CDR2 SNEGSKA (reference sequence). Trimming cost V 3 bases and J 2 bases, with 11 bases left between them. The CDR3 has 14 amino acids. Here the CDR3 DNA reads TGCAGTGCTAGCCATGGGGGTGCTGGAAACACCATATATTTT. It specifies CSASHGGAGNTIYF.

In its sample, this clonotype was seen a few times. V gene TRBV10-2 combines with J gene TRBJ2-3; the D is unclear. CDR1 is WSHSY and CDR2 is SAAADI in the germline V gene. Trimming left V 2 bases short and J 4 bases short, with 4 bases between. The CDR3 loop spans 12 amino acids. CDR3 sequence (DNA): TGCGCCAGCAGTGAGGGGTCAGATACGCAGTATTTT. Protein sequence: CASSEGSDTQYF.

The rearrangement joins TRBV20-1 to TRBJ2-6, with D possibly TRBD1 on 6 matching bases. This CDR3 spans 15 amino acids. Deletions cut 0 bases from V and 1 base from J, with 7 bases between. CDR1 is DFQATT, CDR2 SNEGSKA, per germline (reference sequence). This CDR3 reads CSARDTGSGANVLTF. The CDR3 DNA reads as TGCAGTGCTAGAGATACAGGGTCTGGGGCCAACGTCCTGACTTTC.

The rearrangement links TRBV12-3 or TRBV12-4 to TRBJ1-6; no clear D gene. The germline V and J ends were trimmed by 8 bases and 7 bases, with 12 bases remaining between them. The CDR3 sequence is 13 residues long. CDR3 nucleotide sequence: TGTGCCAGCCACCGAACTGGGAATTCACCCCTCCACTTT. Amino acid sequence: CASHRTGNSPLHF.

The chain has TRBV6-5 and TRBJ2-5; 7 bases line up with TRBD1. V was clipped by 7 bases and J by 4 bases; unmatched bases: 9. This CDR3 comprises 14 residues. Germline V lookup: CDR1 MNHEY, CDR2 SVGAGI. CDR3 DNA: TGTGCCAGCAACCTACAGGGGCACGGAGAGACCCAGTACTTC. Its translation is CASNLQGHGETQYF.

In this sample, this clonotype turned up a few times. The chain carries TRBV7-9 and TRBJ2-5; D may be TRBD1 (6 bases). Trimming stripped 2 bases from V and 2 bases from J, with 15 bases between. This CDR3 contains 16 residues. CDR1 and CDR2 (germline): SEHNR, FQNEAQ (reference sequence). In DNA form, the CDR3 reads TGTGCCAGCAGCTTAAGACCGGGACACGGACAAGAGACCCAGTACTTC. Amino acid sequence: CASSLRPGHGQETQYF.

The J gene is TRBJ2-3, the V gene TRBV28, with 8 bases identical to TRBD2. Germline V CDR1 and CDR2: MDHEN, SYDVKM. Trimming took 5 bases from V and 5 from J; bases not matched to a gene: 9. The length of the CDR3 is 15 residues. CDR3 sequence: CASSLSGTRIDTQYF. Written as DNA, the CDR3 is TGTGCCAGCAGTCTTAGCGGGACAAGAATAGATACGCAGTATTTT.

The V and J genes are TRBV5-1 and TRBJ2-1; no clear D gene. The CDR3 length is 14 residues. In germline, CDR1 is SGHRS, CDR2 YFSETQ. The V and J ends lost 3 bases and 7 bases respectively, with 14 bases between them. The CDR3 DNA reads TGCGCCAGCAGCTCCCTGCTTGCAAAGAATGAGCAGTTCTTC. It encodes CASSSLLAKNEQFF.

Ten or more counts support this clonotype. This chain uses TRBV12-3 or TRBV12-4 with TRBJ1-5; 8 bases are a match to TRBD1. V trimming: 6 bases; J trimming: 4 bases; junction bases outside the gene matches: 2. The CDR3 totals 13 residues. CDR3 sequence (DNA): TGTGCCAGCAGGGGGACAGGAAATCAGCCCCAGCATTTT. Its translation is CASRGTGNQPQHF.

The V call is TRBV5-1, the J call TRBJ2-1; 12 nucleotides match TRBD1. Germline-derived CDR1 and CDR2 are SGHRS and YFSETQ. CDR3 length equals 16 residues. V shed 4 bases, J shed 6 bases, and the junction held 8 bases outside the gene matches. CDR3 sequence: CASSHSGQGAPNEQFF. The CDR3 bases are TGCGCCAGCAGCCACTCGGGACAGGGGGCTCCCAATGAGCAGTTCTTC.

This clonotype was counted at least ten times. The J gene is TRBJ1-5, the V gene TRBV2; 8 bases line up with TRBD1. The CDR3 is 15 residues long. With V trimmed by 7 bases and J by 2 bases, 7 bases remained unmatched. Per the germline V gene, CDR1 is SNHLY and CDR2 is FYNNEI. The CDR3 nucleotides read TGTGCCAGCACTCGGACAGGGCTGGGCAATCAGCCCCAGCATTTT. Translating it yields CASTRTGLGNQPQHF.

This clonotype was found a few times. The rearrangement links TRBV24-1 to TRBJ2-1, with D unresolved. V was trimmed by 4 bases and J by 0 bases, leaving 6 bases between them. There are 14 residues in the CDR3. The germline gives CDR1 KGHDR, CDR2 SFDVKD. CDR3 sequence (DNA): TGTGCCACCAGTGAGGGCAGCTCCTACAATGAGCAGTTCTTC. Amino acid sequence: CATSEGSSYNEQFF.

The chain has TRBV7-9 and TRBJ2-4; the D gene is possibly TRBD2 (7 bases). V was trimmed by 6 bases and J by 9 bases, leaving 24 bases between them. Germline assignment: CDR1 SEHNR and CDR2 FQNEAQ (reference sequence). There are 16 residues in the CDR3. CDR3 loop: CASRKGGDSSWGIQYF. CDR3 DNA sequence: TGTGCCAGCAGAAAGGGGGGGGACTCAAGCTGGGGCATTCAGTACTTC.

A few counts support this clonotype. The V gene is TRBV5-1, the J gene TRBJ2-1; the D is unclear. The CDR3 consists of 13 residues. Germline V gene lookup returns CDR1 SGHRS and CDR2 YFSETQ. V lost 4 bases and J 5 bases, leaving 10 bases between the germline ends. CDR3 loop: CASSRDNDNEQFF. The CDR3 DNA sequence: TGCGCCAGCAGCCGAGACAATGACAATGAGCAGTTCTTC.

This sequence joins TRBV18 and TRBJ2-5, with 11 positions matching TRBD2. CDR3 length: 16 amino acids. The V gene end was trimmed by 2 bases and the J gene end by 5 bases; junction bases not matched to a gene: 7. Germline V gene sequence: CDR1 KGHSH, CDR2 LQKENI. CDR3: CASSPKTSGSLETQYF. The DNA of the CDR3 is TGTGCCAGCTCACCAAAAACTAGCGGGAGTCTGGAGACCCAGTACTTC.

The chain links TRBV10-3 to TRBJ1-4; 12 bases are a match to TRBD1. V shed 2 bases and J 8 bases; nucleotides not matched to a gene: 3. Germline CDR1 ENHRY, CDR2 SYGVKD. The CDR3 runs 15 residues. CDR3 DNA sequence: TGTGCCATCAGTGAGGGCGGGACAGGGGGCGAAAAACTGTTTTTT. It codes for CAISEGGTGGEKLFF.

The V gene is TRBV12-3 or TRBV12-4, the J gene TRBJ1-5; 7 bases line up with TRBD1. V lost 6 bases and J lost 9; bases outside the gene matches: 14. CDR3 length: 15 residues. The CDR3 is CASSPRPGGDGPQHF. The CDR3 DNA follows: TGTGCCAGCAGCCCCCGCCCAGGGGGAGATGGGCCCCAGCATTTT.

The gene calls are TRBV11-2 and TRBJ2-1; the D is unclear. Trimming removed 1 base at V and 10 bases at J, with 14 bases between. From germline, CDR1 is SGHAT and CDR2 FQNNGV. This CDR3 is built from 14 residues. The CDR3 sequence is CASSLGTRFGEQFF. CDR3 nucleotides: TGTGCCAGCAGCTTAGGCACCCGGTTTGGGGAGCAGTTCTTC.

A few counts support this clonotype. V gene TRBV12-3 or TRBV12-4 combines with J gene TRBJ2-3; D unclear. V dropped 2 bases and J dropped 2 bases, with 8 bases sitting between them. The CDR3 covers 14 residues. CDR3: CASSLLGTTDTQYF. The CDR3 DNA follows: TGTGCCAGCAGTTTACTCGGAACCACAGATACGCAGTATTTT.

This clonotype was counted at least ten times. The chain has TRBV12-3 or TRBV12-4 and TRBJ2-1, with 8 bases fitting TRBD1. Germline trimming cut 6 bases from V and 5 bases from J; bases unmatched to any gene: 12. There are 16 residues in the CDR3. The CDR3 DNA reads TGTGCCAGCAGACTAATTCCGGGACAGGCAGACAATGAGCAGTTCTTC. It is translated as CASRLIPGQADNEQFF.

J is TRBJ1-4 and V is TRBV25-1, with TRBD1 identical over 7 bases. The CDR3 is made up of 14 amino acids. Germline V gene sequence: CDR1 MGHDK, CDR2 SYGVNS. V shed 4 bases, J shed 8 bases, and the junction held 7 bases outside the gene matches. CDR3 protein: CASSGWQGVEKLFF. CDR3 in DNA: TGTGCCAGCAGTGGCTGGCAGGGGGTAGAAAAACTGTTTTTT.

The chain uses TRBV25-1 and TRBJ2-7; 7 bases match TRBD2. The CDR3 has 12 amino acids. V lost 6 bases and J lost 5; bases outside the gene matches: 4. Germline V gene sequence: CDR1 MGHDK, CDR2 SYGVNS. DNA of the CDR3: TGTGCCAGCAGCCTACGGGGGGACGAGCAGTACTTC. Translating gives CASSLRGDEQYF.

The CDR3 reads CATSAGGGTGDGTQYF. Here the CDR3 DNA reads TGTGCCACCTCAGCCGGCGGGGGGACGGGTGACGGGACCCAGTACTTC. J is TRBJ2-5 and V is TRBV15; 8 bases are a match to TRBD2. The CDR3 consists of 16 residues. In germline, CDR1 is LNHNV, CDR2 YYDKDF (reference sequence). Unmatched junction bases numbered 18, after V lost 8 bases and J lost 7 bases.

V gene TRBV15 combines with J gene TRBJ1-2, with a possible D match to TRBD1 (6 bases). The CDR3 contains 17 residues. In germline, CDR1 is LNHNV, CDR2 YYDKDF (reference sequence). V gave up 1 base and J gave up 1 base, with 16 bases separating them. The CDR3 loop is CATSRGLNDRNNYGYTF. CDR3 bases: TGTGCCACCAGCAGAGGCCTGAATGACAGGAATAACTATGGCTACACCTTC.